This TCR beta chain was recovered during a study of radiotherapy plus CTLA-4 blockade in lung cancer listed by TCRdb under 2018. Regarding the research as a whole: Objective responses occurred in approximately 17% of enrolled patients, and just over 30% achieved disease control.

Its CDR3 holds 16 amino acids, cysteine through phenylalanine. Just the 48-base CDR3 DNA is kept, in frame starting at base 1. Looking up the germline V gene yields CDR1 SGHVS and CDR2 FNYEAQ. The V and J ends are trimmed by 1 base and 1 base, leaving 10 bases between them. The study evaluated CTLA-4 blockade (ipilimumab) given together with focal radiation therapy in patients who had chemo-refractory metastatic non-small-cell lung cancer. Note on this clone: The antigen it recognizes is unknown. No much larger clonotype is one base removed from it; base qualities were not supplied.

Libraries were prepared through the immunoSEQ multiplex PCR assay. The table was pulled from immuneACCESS by TCRdb, which kept in-frame rearrangements only. Such tables lose some clones; where checked, under half of the loss comes from unresolved V genes, and the rest has no known cause. Across this sample there are tens of thousands of clones, with 70% to 75% seen only once. The ten biggest clones cover about 14% of the sample. General study outcomes and caveats: Early dynamic changes in blood T cell clones, together with increased serum interferon-beta after radiation, were reported as the strongest predictors of response. After treatment with radiotherapy and ipilimumab, TCR clones that originated in tumors expanded in peripheral blood.

The sequence is built from TRBV7-6 and TRBJ2-2; a tentative D call is TRBD1 (6 bases match). This specimen was peripheral blood, taken from a patient treated with radiotherapy plus ipilimumab. The sequence was obtained from a human donor with non-small cell lung cancer that progressed on radiotherapy plus ipilimumab. The sequence in DNA is TGTGCCAGCAGCTTAGGTCCGGGACAGAACACCGGGGAGCTGTTTTTT. This translates into CASSLGPGQNTGELFF.